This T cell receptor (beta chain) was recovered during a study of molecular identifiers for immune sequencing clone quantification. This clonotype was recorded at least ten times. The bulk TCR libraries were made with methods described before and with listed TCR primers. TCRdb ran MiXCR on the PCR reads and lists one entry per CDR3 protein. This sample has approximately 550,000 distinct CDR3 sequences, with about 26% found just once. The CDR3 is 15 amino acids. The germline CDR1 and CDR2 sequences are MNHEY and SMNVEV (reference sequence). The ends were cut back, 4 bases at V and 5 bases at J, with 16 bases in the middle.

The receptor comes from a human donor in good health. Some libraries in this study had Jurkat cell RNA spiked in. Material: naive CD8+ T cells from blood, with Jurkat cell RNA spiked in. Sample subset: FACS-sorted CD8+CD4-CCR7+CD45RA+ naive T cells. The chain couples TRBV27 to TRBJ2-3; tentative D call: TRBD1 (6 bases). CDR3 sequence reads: CASSYLGARGDTQYF. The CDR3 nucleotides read TGTGCCAGCAGTTATTTGGGGGCCAGGGGAGATACGCAGTATTTT.